Listed below are T cell receptor beta chains from one sample, sequenced in a study of T cell clonotyping in hematopoietic cell transplantation. This table comes from immunoSEQ multiplex PCR, and its TCRdb copy is limited to in-frame clones, with some not included. Altogether more than 9,500 clones are present, 89% being singletons, with the ten largest covering around 3.9%. Sequencing was performed on peripheral blood mononuclear cells. The origin of the receptors is a human donor who either received an allogeneic hematopoietic cell transplant for a myeloid malignancy or was a related donor (not recorded which). Some clones in this sample may be carry-over from other donors' samples. Each CDR3 is given with its conserved first and last residue. D genes are given only for firm matches. Clone size appears in some rows only: once, few, many, or a class for an expanded clone.

d_call	clone_size	v_call	j_call	cdr3_nt	cdr3_aa
-	-	TRBV19	TRBJ2-3	TGTGCCAGTAGTAACCCGCCGGGCCGTATTTCCACAGATACGCAGTATTTT	CASSNPPGRISTDTQYF
-	-	TRBV5-6	TRBJ2-1	TGTGCCAGCAGCTCTAGCACCCATGAGCAGTTCTTC	CASSSSTHEQFF
-	once	TRBV30	TRBJ1-4	TGTGCCTTGGACAGTTCAACTAATGAAAAACTGTTTTTT	CALDSSTNEKLFF
-	-	TRBV15	TRBJ1-6	TGTGCCACCAGCAGAGGAGGTGGGGGGGCAGCAAATTCACCCCTCCACTTT	CATSRGGGGAANSPLHF
-	once	TRBV30	TRBJ1-2	TGTGCCGTGGCGGGTGGCTATGGCTACACCTTC	CAVAGGYGYTF
-	-	TRBV2	TRBJ1-1	TGTGCCAGCAGTGACTTAGGTTCCCTCACTGAAGCTTTCTTT	CASSDLGSLTEAFF
-	-	TRBV5-6	TRBJ2-7	TGTGCCAGCAGCCCTGTAGCGGTACCCCCTTACGAGCAGTACTTC	CASSPVAVPPYEQYF
-	-	TRBV5-1	TRBJ1-2	TGCGCCAGCAGCCCGAGCGGGGACACGAGGAACTATGGCTACACCTTC	CASSPSGDTRNYGYTF
-	once	TRBV6-4	TRBJ1-1	TGTGCCAGCCGAGGCGGGGGGCTCAACACTGAAGCTTTCTTT	CASRGGGLNTEAFF
-	-	TRBV5-1	TRBJ2-7	TGCGCCAGCAGCTTCACAGCCCACTCCTACGAGCAGTACTTC	CASSFTAHSYEQYF
-	-	TRBV4-1	TRBJ2-7	TGCGCCAGCAGCCCGCCACAGGTTCCGAGCGAGCAGTACTTC	CASSPPQVPSEQYF
-	once	TRBV7-6	TRBJ1-5	TGTGCCAGCAGCCCGGGGGGGAGTCAGCCCCAGCATTTT	CASSPGGSQPQHF
-	-	TRBV7-7	TRBJ2-2	TGTGCTAGCAGCTTAGGAATAGGCGGGGCCGGCACCGGGGAGCTGTTTTTT	CASSLGIGGAGTGELFF
TRBD2	-	TRBV11-2	TRBJ2-5	TGTGCCAGCAGCTTAGATTTAGGGAGGGGGACCCAGTACTTC	CASSLDLGRGTQYF
TRBD1	-	TRBV7-6	TRBJ2-5	TGTGCCAGCAGCTTAGGGGCAGGGGGCGCGGCGGAGACCCAGTACTTC	CASSLGAGGAAETQYF
-	-	TRBV27	TRBJ1-5	TGTGCCAGCAGTTTATCTAATACTAATCAGCCCCAGCATTTT	CASSLSNTNQPQHF
-	once	TRBV29-1	TRBJ2-7	TGCAGCGTTGTAGTCACAGGGTATGAGCAGTACTTC	CSVVVTGYEQYF
-	-	TRBV6-5	TRBJ2-1	TGTGCCAGCAGTTACTCGGAGGGGAATGAGCAGTTCTTC	CASSYSEGNEQFF